This T cell receptor (beta chain) was sequenced during a study of blood T cell repertoires in COVID-19. Study-level background: Acute and convalescent COVID-19 samples came from the United States, Italy and Spain. PBMCs, B-cell-depleted T cells, or T cells provided the cDNA or gDNA that made up the material.

The CDR3 has 15 residues. Methods used by the authors: From reference gene primer amplification, estimates of nucleated cell counts were derived. The method was immunoSEQ multiplex PCR; TCRdb's version includes in-frame clones alone and lacks a portion of them. V and J calls and clone size follow that table, whereas D and trimming were derived from the DNA. The sample contains approximately 360,000 clones, around 90% of which appear only once. This clone appeared once. The sequencing input was peripheral blood. The TCR comes from a young man with active or convalescent COVID-19. The rearrangement joins TRBV21-1 to TRBJ2-7; whether TRBD2, the table's D call, matches the DNA was not checked. TRBV21-1 is a known pseudogene. In DNA, the CDR3 is TGTGCCAGCAGCAAATCTAGCGGGAGGGCCTACGAGCAGTACTTC. It is translated as CASSKSSGRAYEQYF.